The sequence of this T cell receptor (beta chain) was determined in a study of T cell repertoires in cytomegalovirus infection. Comments on this clonotype: Its target is not known.

This CDR3 contains 15 residues. V was shortened by 2 bases and J by 10 bases, with 20 bases between the two germline ends. From germline, CDR1 is LGHDT and CDR2 YNNKEL (reference sequence). Using its own MiXCR run on the reads, TCRdb lists one record per CDR3 protein. The table records a few hundred thousand distinct CDR3 sequences, 20% to 25% of them present only once. This sequence originates from a human donor in good health (CMV status not recorded). Some clones in this sample may be carry-over from other donors' samples. The sample in question was cultured PBMCs, obtained from culture after CMV antigen stimulation. This rearrangement joins TRBV3-1 to TRBJ1-1, with D perhaps TRBD1 (5 bases). In DNA, the CDR3 is TGTGCCAGCAGCCAAAAGGGGACCACCCGGAACGGAGCTTTCTTT. Its translation: CASSQKGTTRNGAFF.